The table lists the clone carrying this T cell receptor (beta chain) with many counts. Its specificity is unknown. This entry is derived from a study of early T cells in non-severe SARS-CoV-2 infection. As for the study in general: From unsorted whole blood, bulk RNA was sequenced, and the chains remained unpaired. Study-level findings and limits: The matching step, a VDJdb search, favored anti-spike CD8 responses and missed private and CD4 specificities.

This CDR3 region has 15 residues. Trimming cost V 1 base and J 1 base, with 11 bases left between them. Germline V gene sequence: CDR1 SGHVS, CDR2 FNYEAQ. Each cDNA molecule carried a unique molecular identifier. From the 5' RACE reads, TCRdb called clonotypes with MiXCR, one entry per CDR3 protein. The table lists tens of thousands of distinct CDR3 sequences, around 5.7% of them singletons, with under 5.5% in the top ten. The clonotype originates from an adult who was a healthcare worker with PCR-confirmed SARS-CoV-2 infection or an uninfected control (not recorded which). The sequenced sample was whole blood. V and J are TRBV7-6 and TRBJ2-7; D may be TRBD1 or TRBD2 (5 bases each). CDR3 region: CASSLGPGQSYEQYF. DNA for the CDR3: TGTGCCAGCAGCTTAGGCCCGGGGCAGTCCTACGAGCAGTACTTC.